The 5 T cell receptor beta chains below all came from one sample that was sequenced in a study of cytomegalovirus exposure and HLA in healthy donors. The PCR contained 60 Vbeta and 13 Jbeta primers. Assay used: immunoSEQ multiplex PCR; TCRdb lists only in-frame clones, some missing. The profile shows roughly 180,000 clones, approximately 80% of them singletons. The specimen sequenced was PBMCs. These receptor sequences come from a woman aged 25 to 39 in good health and CMV-seropositive.

The chain's CDR3 is CASMDSMGEQFF. CDR3 DNA sequence: TGTGCCAGCATGGACTCAATGGGGGAGCAGTTCTTC. The rearrangement joins TRBV27 to TRBJ2-1, with a possible D match to TRBD2 (5 bases). Trimming left V 7 bases short and J 10 bases short, with 14 bases between. Germline lookup yields CDR1 MNHEY and CDR2 SMNVEV (reference sequence). The CDR3 spans 12 residues.

J is TRBJ1-5 and V is TRBV7-9; D may be TRBD1 (5 bases). Trimming pared 2 bases from V and 7 bases from J, leaving 15 bases between. The CDR3 totals 15 residues. The germline gives CDR1 SEHNR, CDR2 FQNEAQ (reference sequence). The CDR3 loop is CASSLLAGEGQPQHF. The DNA of the CDR3 is TGTGCCAGCAGCTTATTGGCGGGGGAGGGCCAGCCCCAGCATTTT.

Note on this clone: This same CDR3 is encoded by further DNA sequences in the sample. The chain combines TRBV29-1 with TRBJ1-1; D remains unclear. The CDR3 loop spans 12 amino acids. The germline V and J ends were trimmed by 3 bases and 1 base, with 6 bases remaining between them. CDR1 is SQVTM and CDR2 is ANQGSEA in the germline V gene. This CDR3 is CSVDRGNTEAFF. The CDR3 DNA sequence: TGCAGCGTTGATCGAGGGAACACTGAAGCTTTCTTT. Filled out from reference TRBV29-1 and TRBJ1-1, the complete variable domain reads SAVISQKPSRDICQRGTSLTIQCQVDSQVTMMFWYRQQPGQSLTLIATANQGSEATYESGFVIDKFPISRPNLTFSTLTVSNMSPEDSSIYLCSVDRGNTEAFFGQGTRLTVV.

This sequence joins TRBV6-1 and TRBJ2-1; 9 bases are a match to TRBD2. The CDR3 runs 14 residues. J gave up 3 bases and V 4 bases, and 1 base lay outside the gene matches. Germline values: CDR1 MNHNS, CDR2 SASEGT. CDR3 region: CASSGTSDYNEQFF. CDR3 bases: TGTGCCAGCAGTGGGACTAGCGACTACAATGAGCAGTTCTTC.

The CDR3 loop is CASSSSGGTGARQETQYF. The CDR3 nucleotides read TGTGCCAGCAGCTCTTCCGGGGGGACAGGGGCCAGGCAAGAGACCCAGTACTTC. The V gene is TRBV7-9, the J gene TRBJ2-5; 10 positions match TRBD1. The V segment lost 4 bases and the J segment 2 bases; nucleotides outside the gene matches: 13. The CDR3 spans 18 residues. CDR1 SEHNR and CDR2 FQNEAQ come from the germline V gene (reference sequence).